Shown below are 18 T cell receptor beta chains from a single sample sequenced in a study of shared clonotypes between healthy human individuals. The method was immunoSEQ multiplex PCR; TCRdb's version includes in-frame clones alone and lacks a portion of them. There are 800,000 to 950,000 clones in the sample; 95% to 97% occur only once, and around 0.25% lies in the top ten. Naive CD8 cells lacked CD45RO, underwent positive selection for CCR7 and left out terminally differentiated effector memory CD45RA+ cells. The material sequenced was naive CD8+ T cells sorted from blood. The receptors stem from a man aged 25-45 years in good health.

In regard to this clone: As the CDR3 is not closed by the conserved phenylalanine or tryptophan, this likely results from a read error. The DNA is omitted, as the CDR3 cannot be located on it reliably, and the CDR3 follows TCRdb's listing. V and J are TRBV11-2 and TRBJ2-7; the table's D call of TRBD1 was not tested on the DNA. Germline V gene sequence: CDR1 SGHAT, CDR2 FQNNGV. The CDR3 comprises 10 residues, both ends counted. This CDR3 reads CASSLRQGCY.

The chain has TRBV5-1 and TRBJ2-1; no clear D gene. The V and J ends lost 0 bases and 9 bases respectively, with 7 bases between them. This CDR3 region has 12 residues. Germline lookup yields CDR1 SGHRS and CDR2 YFSETQ. The CDR3 bases are TGCGCCAGCAGCTTGGCCGGTAGTGAGCAGTTCTTC. It yields the protein CASSLAGSEQFF. Variable domain in full (rest from reference TRBV5-1 and TRBJ2-1): KAGVTQTPRYLIKTRGQQVTLSCSPISGHRSVSWYQQTPGQGLQFLFEYFSETQRNKGNFPGRFSGRQFSNSRSEMNVSTLELGDSALYLCASSLAGSEQFFGPGTRLTVL.

The chain uses TRBV10-3 and TRBJ2-1, with 9 bases that match TRBD2. Germline CDR1 reads ENHRY; CDR2 reads SYGVKD. CDR3 length equals 14 residues. V was clipped by 9 bases and J by 4 bases; unmatched bases: 7. The DNA for the CDR3 is TGTGCCATACGGACTAGCGCCGCATACAATGAGCAGTTCTTC. It codes for CAIRTSAAYNEQFF.

The genes are TRBV9 and TRBJ2-7, with no clear D. The germline V gene encodes CDR1 SGDLS and CDR2 YYNGEE. This CDR3 comprises 15 residues. V lost 0 bases, J lost 3 bases, and 13 bases lay in between. The CDR3 sequence: CASSVGVTTNYEQYF. The DNA of the CDR3 is TGTGCCAGCAGCGTAGGTGTGACCACCAACTACGAGCAGTACTTC.

The J gene is TRBJ2-7, the V gene TRBV6-5; D is unclear. CDR3 length equals 14 residues. Germline-derived CDR1 and CDR2 are MNHEY and SVGAGI. Trimming removed 0 bases at V and 2 bases at J, with 8 bases between. The CDR3 here is CASSYSAGPYEQYF. In DNA, the CDR3 is TGTGCCAGCAGTTACTCAGCAGGTCCCTACGAGCAGTACTTC.

CDR3 protein: CSVEGEGYGYTF. The CDR3 DNA reads TGCAGCGTTGAAGGGGAGGGGTATGGCTACACCTTC. This chain joins TRBV29-1 and TRBJ1-2, with a tentative D call TRBD1 (5 bases). The germline CDR1 and CDR2 sequences are SQVTM and ANQGSEA. The CDR3 has 12 residues. The V end was cut by 1 base, the J end by 5 bases, with 8 bases between.

V is TRBV11-2 and J is TRBJ2-5; 11 bases align to TRBD1. Germline loops: CDR1 SGHAT, CDR2 FQNNGV. The V and J ends lost 0 bases and 4 bases, in that order; junction bases with no gene match: 7. This CDR3 contains 17 residues. CDR3 bases: TGTGCCAGCAGCTTAGATAAGGACAGGGGGCATCGAGAGACCCAGTACTTC. Translating gives CASSLDKDRGHRETQYF.

This chain connects TRBV6-5 to TRBJ2-7, with D hard to call. CDR3 length: 13 residues. V lost 8 bases, J lost 7 bases, and 18 bases lay in between. Germline V gene lookup returns CDR1 MNHEY and CDR2 SVGAGI. The CDR3 reads CASSPAPHVEQYF. CDR3 sequence (DNA): TGTGCCAGCTCCCCCGCCCCCCACGTAGAGCAGTACTTC.

V is TRBV2 and J is TRBJ1-5; a possible D gene is TRBD1 (5 bases). Trimming cost V 2 bases and J 9 bases, with 14 bases left between them. The CDR3 consists of 14 residues. Germline CDR1 reads SNHLY; CDR2 reads FYNNEI. The CDR3 DNA reads TGTGCCAGCAGTGAACGGTTACGGGGCTCGCCCCAGCATTTT. Protein sequence: CASSERLRGSPQHF.

The chain uses TRBV27 and TRBJ2-2; TRBD2 matches at 10 bases. The CDR3 has 17 amino acids. With 4 bases clipped from V and 1 base from J, the junction kept 6 bases outside the gene matches. Germline V lookup: CDR1 MNHEY, CDR2 SMNVEV (reference sequence). The CDR3 is CASSSYTSGKNTGELFF. CDR3 sequence (DNA): TGTGCCAGCAGTTCCTATACTAGCGGGAAGAACACCGGGGAGCTGTTTTTT.

The chain employs TRBV7-9 and TRBJ2-7; 13 bases are a match to TRBD2. Germline CDR1 and CDR2: SEHNR and FQNEAQ (reference sequence). The V and J ends lost 2 bases and 5 bases, in that order; junction bases with no gene match: 3. This CDR3 is 15 amino acids long. The CDR3 here is CASSLRTSGRHEQYF. DNA for the CDR3: TGTGCCAGCAGCTTAAGGACTAGCGGGAGACACGAGCAGTACTTC.

This chain's CDR3 is CSASGGLGPEAFF. Written as DNA, the CDR3 is TGCAGCGCCTCGGGGGGCTTAGGACCTGAAGCTTTCTTT. This rearrangement joins TRBV29-1 to TRBJ1-1; D possibly corresponds to TRBD1 (6 bases). The germline V and J ends were trimmed by 7 bases and 6 bases, with 18 bases remaining between them. Germline V gives CDR1 SQVTM, CDR2 ANQGSEA. The CDR3 extends over 13 amino acids.

V is TRBV6-1 and J is TRBJ1-3, with D unclear. Trimming left V 3 bases short and J 3 bases short, with 6 bases between. Germline V gene data show CDR1 as MNHNS and CDR2 as SASEGT. The CDR3 consists of 13 residues. CDR3 region: CASSDDHGNTIYF. The CDR3, as DNA: TGTGCCAGCAGTGATGATCATGGAAACACCATATATTTT.

This chain joins TRBV4-1 and TRBJ2-7, with 8 positions matching TRBD2. V shed 5 bases and J 5 bases; nucleotides not matched to a gene: 11. The V gene's germline CDR1 is MGHRA and CDR2 YSYEKL. The CDR3 runs 15 residues. The CDR3 DNA reads TGCGCCAGCAGCTGGAGGACGGGAGGGTTCGACGAGCAGTACTTC. It encodes CASSWRTGGFDEQYF.

The V gene is TRBV10-3, the J gene TRBJ2-1; TRBD2 agrees at 11 bases. Trimming removed 4 bases from V and 9 bases from J; junction bases left unmatched: 2. The CDR3 length is 13 residues. Germline lookup yields CDR1 ENHRY and CDR2 SYGVKD. The CDR3 is CAISGLAGTEQFF. CDR3 DNA sequence: TGTGCCATCAGTGGACTAGCGGGAACTGAGCAGTTCTTC.

The chain uses TRBV6-1 and TRBJ1-2; D might be TRBD1 (5 bases). Germline lookup yields CDR1 MNHNS and CDR2 SASEGT. Deletions cut 3 bases from V and 4 bases from J, with 12 bases between. The CDR3 length is 14 residues. The DNA for the CDR3 is TGTGCCAGCAGTGATGCGGGGCGAGGCTATGGCTACACCTTC. This encodes CASSDAGRGYGYTF.

V is TRBV27 and J is TRBJ2-7; 7 bases match TRBD2. J lost 5 bases, V lost 2 bases, and 15 bases had no gene match. CDR1 and CDR2 (germline): MNHEY, SMNVEV (reference sequence). The CDR3 runs to 17 residues. This chain's CDR3 is CASSLVRAGPMLNEQYF. In DNA, the CDR3 is TGTGCCAGCAGTTTAGTGCGAGCGGGACCAATGCTCAACGAGCAGTACTTC.

This sequence joins TRBV7-8 and TRBJ2-1; perhaps TRBD2 as D (6 bases). This CDR3 has 16 amino acids. CDR1 is SGHVS and CDR2 is FQNEAQ in the germline V gene. Trimming removed 0 bases from V and 5 bases from J, with 14 bases in between. The CDR3 coding sequence is TGTGCCAGCAGCTTAGCGGAGGGCCTAATCGACAATGAGCAGTTCTTC. It codes for CASSLAEGLIDNEQFF.